Presented here are 18 T cell receptor beta chains from one specimen sequenced in a study of T cells after yellow fever vaccination. One entry per CDR3 protein, called by TCRdb with MiXCR from the 5' RACE reads. The table has about 240,000 distinct CDR3 sequences, less than 9% seen once. This specimen consisted of CD4+ T cells sorted from PBMCs, obtained 15 days after the yellow fever booster vaccination. These receptor sequences come from a man aged 25 to 45 who received the YFV17D yellow fever vaccine.

The CDR3 region is CASSLRDKFGLGTQYF. The CDR3 DNA sequence: TGTGCCAGCAGTTTACGGGACAAATTTGGCCTCGGGACCCAGTACTTC. The V call is TRBV12-3 or TRBV12-4, the J call TRBJ2-5, with a possible D match to TRBD1 (6 bases). V lost 2 bases and J 7 bases, leaving 20 bases between the germline ends. The CDR3 totals 16 residues.

A few counts support this clonotype. This sequence joins TRBV28 and TRBJ2-7; 9 nucleotides align to TRBD1. The CDR3 consists of 15 residues. J was trimmed by 3 bases and V by 4 bases; bases with no gene match: 7. Germline V gene sequence: CDR1 MDHEN, CDR2 SYDVKM. This CDR3 reads CASSSQGAGVYEQYF. The CDR3 coding sequence is TGTGCCAGCAGTTCACAGGGGGCGGGTGTCTACGAGCAGTACTTC.

This clonotype has ten or more counts. The rearrangement links TRBV20-1 to TRBJ1-4; a possible D gene is TRBD1 (5 bases). Looked up from germline, CDR1 is DFQATT and CDR2 is SNEGSKA (reference sequence). This CDR3 comprises 12 residues. Trimming removed 2 bases from V and 12 bases from J, with 13 bases in between. CDR3 residues: CSARYDLGELFF. The CDR3 DNA reads TGCAGTGCTAGATACGACCTAGGGGAACTGTTTTTT.

This clonotype has more than one count but fewer than ten. The chain links TRBV7-2 to TRBJ2-7; TRBD1 matches at 9 bases. V lost 1 base, J lost 5 bases, and 0 bases stayed unmatched. The CDR3 length is 13 residues. Germline CDR1 and CDR2: SGHTA and FQGNSA. The CDR3 loop reads CASSLGTGDEQYF. In DNA, the CDR3 is TGTGCCAGCAGCTTAGGGACAGGGGACGAGCAGTACTTC. The complete variable domain, with remaining parts taken from reference TRBV7-2 and TRBJ2-7, reads GAGVSQSPSNKVTEKGKDVELRCDPISGHTALYWYRQSLGQGLEFLIYFQGNSAPDKSGLPSDRFSAERTGGSVSTLTIQRTQQEDSAVYLCASSLGTGDEQYFGPGTRLTVT.

V usage is TRBV30 and J usage is TRBJ2-6; D remains unclear. Germline V gene lookup returns CDR1 GTSNPN and CDR2 SVGIG (reference sequence). The V and J ends lost 4 bases and 2 bases respectively, with 9 bases between them. The CDR3 loop spans 14 amino acids. The CDR3 region is CAWKRETGANVLTF. CDR3 nucleotides: TGTGCCTGGAAGAGAGAAACTGGGGCCAACGTCCTGACTTTC. The full variable domain, in which reference TRBV30 and TRBJ2-6 provide the parts outside the CDR3, is SQTIHQWPATLVQPVGSPLSLECTVEGTSNPNLYWYRQAAGRGLQLLFYSVGIGQISSEVPQNLSASRPQDRQFILSSKKLLLSDSGFYLCAWKRETGANVLTFGAGSRLTVL.

This clonotype was seen at least ten times. The genes are TRBV7-9 and TRBJ2-2, with a possible D match to TRBD2 (6 bases). V was clipped by 1 base and J by 7 bases, with 13 bases between them. In germline, CDR1 is SEHNR, CDR2 FQNEAQ (reference sequence). The CDR3 contains 15 residues. The CDR3 sequence is CASSLVLPGVGELFF. CDR3 nucleotides: TGTGCCAGCAGCTTAGTTCTCCCGGGAGTCGGGGAGCTGTTTTTT.

This clonotype was seen only a few times. This chain connects TRBV20-1 to TRBJ2-3; 8 bases line up with TRBD2. This CDR3 contains 15 residues. Germline V CDR1 and CDR2: DFQATT, SNEGSKA (reference sequence). Trimming took 2 bases from V and 7 from J; bases not matched to a gene: 11. CDR3 DNA: TGCAGTGCTAGACCACCCGGGACTAGGGGAAATACGCAGTATTTT. This encodes CSARPPGTRGNTQYF.

This clonotype was recorded a few times. The chain is built from TRBV7-2 and TRBJ2-1, with D perhaps being TRBD1 or TRBD2 (6 bases each). Trimming pared 6 bases from V and 4 bases from J, leaving 10 bases between. CDR1 SGHTA and CDR2 FQGNSA come from the germline V gene. This CDR3 has 13 residues. This CDR3 is CASRKGGYNEQFF. CDR3 bases: TGTGCCAGCAGGAAGGGGGGATACAATGAGCAGTTCTTC.

The table lists this clonotype with a few counts. The chain is built from TRBV19 and TRBJ2-1; 11 bases align to TRBD2. The germline V gene has CDR1 LNHDA and CDR2 SQIVND (reference sequence). The junction had 9 bases not matched to a gene; V was cut back by 2 bases and J by 9 bases. The CDR3 contains 16 residues. In nucleotides, the CDR3 is TGTGCCAGTAGTATACTAACTAGCGGGAGCGGAGTTGAGCAGTTCTTC. Protein: CASSILTSGSGVEQFF.

This clonotype was counted many times. The chain recombines TRBV20-1 with TRBJ1-1; the D is unclear. The length of the CDR3 is 11 residues. V lost 5 bases and J lost 1, with 5 bases in between. Per the germline V gene, CDR1 is DFQATT and CDR2 is SNEGSKA (reference sequence). The CDR3 is CSAVRNTEAFF. DNA of the CDR3: TGCAGTGCTGTCAGGAACACTGAAGCTTTCTTT.

Only a few counts were recorded for this clonotype. The chain has TRBV7-9 and TRBJ2-7; 9 positions match TRBD2. Germline V gene lookup returns CDR1 SEHNR and CDR2 FQNEAQ (reference sequence). The CDR3 loop spans 14 amino acids. V trimming: 4 bases; J trimming: 5 bases; junction bases outside the gene matches: 6. CDR3 residues: CASSYRLAGNEQYF. In DNA form, the CDR3 reads TGTGCCAGCAGCTACCGGCTAGCGGGAAACGAGCAGTACTTC.

This clonotype appeared many times. The chain carries TRBV7-2 and TRBJ2-2, with a tentative D call TRBD1 (6 bases). There are 14 residues in the CDR3. Trimming pared 6 bases from V and 5 bases from J, leaving 13 bases between. Germline values: CDR1 SGHTA, CDR2 FQGNSA. The CDR3 sequence is CASRVRGWTGELFF. The CDR3 region has the DNA TGTGCCAGCAGGGTTAGGGGGTGGACCGGGGAGCTGTTTTTT.

The rearrangement links TRBV5-1 to TRBJ2-5; a possible D gene is TRBD2 (7 bases). This CDR3 has 15 residues. Germline assignment: CDR1 SGHRS and CDR2 YFSETQ. V was shortened by 3 bases and J by 6 bases, with 18 bases between the two germline ends. CDR3 in amino acids: CASSSTGGPAKTQYF. DNA for the CDR3: TGCGCCAGCAGCTCCACCGGGGGGCCGGCGAAGACCCAGTACTTC.

There are a few counts of this clonotype. The V and J genes are TRBV6-2 or TRBV6-3 and TRBJ2-3; unclear D gene. The CDR3 runs to 12 residues. Trimming stripped 7 bases from V and 2 bases from J, with 7 bases between. The germline CDR1 and CDR2 sequences are MNHEY and SVGEGT. CDR3 coding DNA: TGTGCCAGCAAACCGACCACAGATACGCAGTATTTT. This gives the protein CASKPTTDTQYF.

This clonotype was observed many times. V and J are TRBV20-1 and TRBJ2-1; tentatively, D is TRBD2 (5 bases). This CDR3 contains 12 residues. Germline loops: CDR1 DFQATT, CDR2 SNEGSKA (reference sequence). The CDR3 region has the DNA TGCAGCCAAGCGGCACGGAACAATGAGCAGTTCTTC. Translation: CSQAARNNEQFF.

The rearrangement joins TRBV20-1 to TRBJ2-3; TRBD2 matches 9 bases. The CDR3 extends over 16 amino acids. V lost 3 bases, J lost 2 bases, and 9 bases stayed unmatched. Germline CDR1 DFQATT, CDR2 SNEGSKA (reference sequence). The CDR3: CSASKPASGITDTQYF. CDR3 in DNA: TGCAGTGCTAGTAAACCGGCTAGCGGGATCACAGATACGCAGTATTTT.

The V call is TRBV5-1, the J call TRBJ2-7; tentatively, D is TRBD1 (5 bases). The germline V and J ends were trimmed by 5 bases and 2 bases, with 11 bases remaining between them. From germline, CDR1 is SGHRS and CDR2 YFSETQ. The CDR3 runs to 13 residues. The CDR3 protein is CASRPTGTYEQYF. The CDR3 DNA is TGCGCCAGCAGACCAACAGGAACCTACGAGCAGTACTTC. Looking up the rest from reference TRBV5-1 and TRBJ2-7 gives the full variable domain: KAGVTQTPRYLIKTRGQQVTLSCSPISGHRSVSWYQQTPGQGLQFLFEYFSETQRNKGNFPGRFSGRQFSNSRSEMNVSTLELGDSALYLCASRPTGTYEQYFGPGTRLTVT.

The V call is TRBV5-4, the J call TRBJ2-2; TRBD2 is a possible D gene (5 bases). Germline lookup yields CDR1 SGHNT and CDR2 YYREEE (reference sequence). V was cut by 0 bases and J by 6 bases, with 6 bases left in between. The CDR3 spans 13 residues. CDR3 sequence: CASSLEEAGELFF. The CDR3 bases are TGTGCCAGCAGCTTGGAGGAGGCCGGGGAGCTGTTTTTT.